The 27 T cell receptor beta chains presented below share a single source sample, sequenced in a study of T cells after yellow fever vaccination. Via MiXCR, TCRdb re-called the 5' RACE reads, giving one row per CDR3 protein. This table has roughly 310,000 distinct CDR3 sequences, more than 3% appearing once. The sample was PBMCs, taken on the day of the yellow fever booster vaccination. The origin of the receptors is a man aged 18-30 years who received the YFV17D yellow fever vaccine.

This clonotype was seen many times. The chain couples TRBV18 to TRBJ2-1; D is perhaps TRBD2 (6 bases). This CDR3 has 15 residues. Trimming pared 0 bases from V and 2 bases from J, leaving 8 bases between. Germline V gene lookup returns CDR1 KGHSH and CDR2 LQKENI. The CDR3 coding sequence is TGTGCCAGCTCACCACCTAGCGGAACCTACAATGAGCAGTTCTTC. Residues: CASSPPSGTYNEQFF.

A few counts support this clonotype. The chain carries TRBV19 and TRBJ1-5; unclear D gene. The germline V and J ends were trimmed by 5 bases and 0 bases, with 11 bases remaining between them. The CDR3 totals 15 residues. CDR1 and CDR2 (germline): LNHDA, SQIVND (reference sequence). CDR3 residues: CASSGSPGSNQPQHF. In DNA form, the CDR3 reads TGTGCCAGTAGTGGTTCCCCAGGTAGCAATCAGCCCCAGCATTTT.

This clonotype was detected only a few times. CDR3 bases: TGTGCCAGTAGTCGTCCAGCGGGGGACAATCAAGAGACCCAGTACTTC. This sequence encodes CASSRPAGDNQETQYF. J is TRBJ2-5 and V is TRBV19, with TRBD2 matching 8 bases. With 5 bases clipped from V and 2 bases from J, the junction kept 10 bases outside the gene matches. Germline lookup yields CDR1 LNHDA and CDR2 SQIVND (reference sequence). This CDR3 spans 16 amino acids. Filled out from reference TRBV19 and TRBJ2-5, the complete variable domain reads DGGITQSPKYLFRKEGQNVTLSCEQNLNHDAMYWYRQDPGQGLRLIYYSQIVNDFQKGDIAEGYSVSREKKESFPLTVTSAQKNPTAFYLCASSRPAGDNQETQYFGPGTRLLVL.

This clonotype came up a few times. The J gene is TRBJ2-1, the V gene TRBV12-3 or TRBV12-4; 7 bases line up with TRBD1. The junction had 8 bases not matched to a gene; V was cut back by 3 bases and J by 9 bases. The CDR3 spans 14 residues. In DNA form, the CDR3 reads TGTGCCAGCAGTTTTAAGGGGGCGTCAGTTGAGCAGTTCTTC. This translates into CASSFKGASVEQFF.

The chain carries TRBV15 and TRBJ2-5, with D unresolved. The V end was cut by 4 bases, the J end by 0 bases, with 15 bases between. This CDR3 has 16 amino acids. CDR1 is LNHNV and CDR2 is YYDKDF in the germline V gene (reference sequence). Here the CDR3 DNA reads TGTGCCACCAGCACCTTGGACCCCGAGTACCAAGAGACCCAGTACTTC. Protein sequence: CATSTLDPEYQETQYF.

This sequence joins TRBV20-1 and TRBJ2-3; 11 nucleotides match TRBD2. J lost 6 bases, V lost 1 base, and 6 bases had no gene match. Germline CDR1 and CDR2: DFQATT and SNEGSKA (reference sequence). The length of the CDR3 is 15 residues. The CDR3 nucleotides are TGCAGTGCTAGAGGACTAGCGGGGCGAACCGATACGCAGTATTTT. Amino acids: CSARGLAGRTDTQYF.

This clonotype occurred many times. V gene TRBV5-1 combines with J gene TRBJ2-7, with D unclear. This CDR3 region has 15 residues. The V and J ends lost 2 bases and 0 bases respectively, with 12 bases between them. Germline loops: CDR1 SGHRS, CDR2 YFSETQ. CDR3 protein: CASSFSGGSSYEQYV. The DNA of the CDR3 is TGCGCCAGCAGCTTTTCGGGCGGAAGCTCCTACGAGCAGTACGTC.

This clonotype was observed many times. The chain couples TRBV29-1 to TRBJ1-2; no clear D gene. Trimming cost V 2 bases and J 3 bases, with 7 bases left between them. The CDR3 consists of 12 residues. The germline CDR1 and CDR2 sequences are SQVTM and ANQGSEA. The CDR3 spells CSVEREDYGYTF. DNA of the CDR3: TGCAGCGTTGAACGAGAAGACTATGGCTACACCTTC.

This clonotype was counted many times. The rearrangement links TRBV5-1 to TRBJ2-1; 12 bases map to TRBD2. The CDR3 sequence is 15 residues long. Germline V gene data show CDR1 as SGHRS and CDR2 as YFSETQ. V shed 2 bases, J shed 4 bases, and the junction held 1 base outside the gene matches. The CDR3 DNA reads TGCGCCAGCAGCTTCGGGACTAGCGGGTACAATGAGCAGTTCTTC. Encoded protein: CASSFGTSGYNEQFF.

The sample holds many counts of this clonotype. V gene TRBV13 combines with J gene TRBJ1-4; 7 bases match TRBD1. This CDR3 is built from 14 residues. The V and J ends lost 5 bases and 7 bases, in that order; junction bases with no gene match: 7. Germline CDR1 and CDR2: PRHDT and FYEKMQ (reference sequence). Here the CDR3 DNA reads TGTGCCAGCAGCAAGACAGGGTTTGCTGAAAAACTGTTTTTT. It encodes CASSKTGFAEKLFF.

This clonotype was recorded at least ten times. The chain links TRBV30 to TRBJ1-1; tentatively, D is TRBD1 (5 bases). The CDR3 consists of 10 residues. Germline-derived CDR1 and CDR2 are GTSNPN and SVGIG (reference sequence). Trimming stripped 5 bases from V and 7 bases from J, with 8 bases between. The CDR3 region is CAWLGGEAFF. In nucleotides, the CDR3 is TGTGCCTGGTTGGGGGGTGAAGCTTTCTTT.

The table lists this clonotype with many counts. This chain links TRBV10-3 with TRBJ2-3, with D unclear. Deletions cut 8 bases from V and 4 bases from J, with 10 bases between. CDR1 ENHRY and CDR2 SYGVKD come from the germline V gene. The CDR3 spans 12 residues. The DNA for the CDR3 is TGTGCCATCCAGCTGTCCCCAGATACGCAGTATTTT. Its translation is CAIQLSPDTQYF.

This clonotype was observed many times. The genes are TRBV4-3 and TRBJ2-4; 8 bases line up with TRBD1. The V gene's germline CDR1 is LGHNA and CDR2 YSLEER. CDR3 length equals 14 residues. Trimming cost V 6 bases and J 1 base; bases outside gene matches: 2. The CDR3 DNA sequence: TGCGCCAGCAGTCAGGGGGCGGCCAAAAACATTCAGTACTTC. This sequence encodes CASSQGAAKNIQYF.

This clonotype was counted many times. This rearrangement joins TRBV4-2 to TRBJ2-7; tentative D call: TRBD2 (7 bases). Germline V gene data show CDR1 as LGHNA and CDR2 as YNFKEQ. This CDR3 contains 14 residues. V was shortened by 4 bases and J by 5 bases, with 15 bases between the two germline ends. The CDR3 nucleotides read TGTGCCAGCAGCCCTGGTGGGAGGGACAACGAGCAGTACTTC. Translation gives CASSPGGRDNEQYF.

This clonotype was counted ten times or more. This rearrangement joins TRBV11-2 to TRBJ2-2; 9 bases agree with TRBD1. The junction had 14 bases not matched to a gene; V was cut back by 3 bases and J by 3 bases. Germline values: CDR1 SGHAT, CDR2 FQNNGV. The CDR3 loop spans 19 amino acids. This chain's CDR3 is CASSFSIYRGRVYTGELFF. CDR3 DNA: TGTGCCAGCAGCTTTTCCATATACAGGGGGCGCGTGTACACCGGGGAGCTGTTTTTT.

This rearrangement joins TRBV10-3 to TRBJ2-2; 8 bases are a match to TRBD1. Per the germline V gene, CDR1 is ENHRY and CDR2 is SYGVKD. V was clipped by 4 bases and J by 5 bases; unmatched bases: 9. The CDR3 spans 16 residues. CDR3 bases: TGTGCCATCAGTGGATCCCGGACAGGGCAAACCGGGGAGCTGTTTTTT. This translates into CAISGSRTGQTGELFF.

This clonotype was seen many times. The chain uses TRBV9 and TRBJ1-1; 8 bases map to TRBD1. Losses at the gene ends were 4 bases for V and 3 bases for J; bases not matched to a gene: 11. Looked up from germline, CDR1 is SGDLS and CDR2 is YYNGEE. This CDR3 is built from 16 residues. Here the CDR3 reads CASSLGQGYEDTEAFF. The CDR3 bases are TGTGCCAGCAGCCTCGGACAGGGCTATGAGGACACTGAAGCTTTCTTT.

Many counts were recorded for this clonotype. The CDR3 DNA reads as TGTGCCAGTAACAGCGGCTCCAGCTCCTACGAGCAGTACTTC. Protein: CASNSGSSSYEQYF. The V gene is TRBV19, the J gene TRBJ2-7; maybe TRBD2 (5 bases). CDR1 is LNHDA and CDR2 is SQIVND in the germline V gene (reference sequence). The CDR3 spans 14 residues. Trimming took 7 bases from V and 0 from J, leaving 13 bases between them.

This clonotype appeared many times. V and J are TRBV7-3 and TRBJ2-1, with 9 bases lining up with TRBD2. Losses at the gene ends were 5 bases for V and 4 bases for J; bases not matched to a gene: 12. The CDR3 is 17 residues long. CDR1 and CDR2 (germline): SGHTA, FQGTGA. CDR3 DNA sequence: TGTGCCAGCAGCCTATCGGGGCGGGGGGGTTTTTACAATGAGCAGTTCTTC. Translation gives CASSLSGRGGFYNEQFF.

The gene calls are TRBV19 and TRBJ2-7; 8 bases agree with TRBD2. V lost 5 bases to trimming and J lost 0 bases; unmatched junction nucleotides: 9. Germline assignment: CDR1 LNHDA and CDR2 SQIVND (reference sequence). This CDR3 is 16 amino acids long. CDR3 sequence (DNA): TGTGCCAGTAGTGGGGGAATAGCGGGGATCTCCTACGAGCAGTACTTC. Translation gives CASSGGIAGISYEQYF.

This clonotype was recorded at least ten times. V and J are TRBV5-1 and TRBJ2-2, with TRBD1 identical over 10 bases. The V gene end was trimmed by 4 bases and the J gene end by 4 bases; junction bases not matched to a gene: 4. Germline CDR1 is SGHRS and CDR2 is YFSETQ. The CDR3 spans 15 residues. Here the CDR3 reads CASSRGQGITGELFF. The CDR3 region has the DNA TGCGCCAGCAGCCGGGGACAGGGGATCACCGGGGAGCTGTTTTTT. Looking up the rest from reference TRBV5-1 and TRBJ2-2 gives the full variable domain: KAGVTQTPRYLIKTRGQQVTLSCSPISGHRSVSWYQQTPGQGLQFLFEYFSETQRNKGNFPGRFSGRQFSNSRSEMNVSTLELGDSALYLCASSRGQGITGELFFGEGSRLTVL.

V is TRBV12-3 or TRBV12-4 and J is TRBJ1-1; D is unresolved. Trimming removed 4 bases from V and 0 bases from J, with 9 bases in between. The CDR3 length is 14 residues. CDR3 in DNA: TGTGCCAGCAGTTCTCGACGGATGAACACTGAAGCTTTCTTT. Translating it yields CASSSRRMNTEAFF.

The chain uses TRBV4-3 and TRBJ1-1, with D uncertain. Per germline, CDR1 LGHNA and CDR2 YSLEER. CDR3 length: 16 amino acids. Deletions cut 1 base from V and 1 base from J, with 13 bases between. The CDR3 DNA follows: TGCGCCAGCAGCCAAGGGACTGGAGCAACGAACACTGAAGCTTTCTTT. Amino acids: CASSQGTGATNTEAFF.

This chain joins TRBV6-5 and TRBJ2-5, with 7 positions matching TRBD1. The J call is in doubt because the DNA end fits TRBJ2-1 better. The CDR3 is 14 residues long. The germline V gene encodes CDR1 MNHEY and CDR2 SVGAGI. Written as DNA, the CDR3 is TGTGCCAGCAGCGGGACAGCCTACGCAGAGACCCAGTTCTTC. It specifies CASSGTAYAETQFF.

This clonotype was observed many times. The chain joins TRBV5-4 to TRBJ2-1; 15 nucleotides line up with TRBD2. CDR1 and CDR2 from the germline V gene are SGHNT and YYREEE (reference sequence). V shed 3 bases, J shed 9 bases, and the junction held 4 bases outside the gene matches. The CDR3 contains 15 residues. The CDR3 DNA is TGTGCCAGCAGCTCGGGACTAGCGGGGGGAAGTGAGCAGTTCTTC. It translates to CASSSGLAGGSEQFF.

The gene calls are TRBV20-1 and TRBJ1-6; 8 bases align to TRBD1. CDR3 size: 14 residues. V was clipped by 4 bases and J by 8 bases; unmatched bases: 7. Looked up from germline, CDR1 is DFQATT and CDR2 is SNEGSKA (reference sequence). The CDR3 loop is CSAKSTGGYSPLHF. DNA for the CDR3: TGCAGTGCTAAGAGCACAGGGGGTTATTCACCCCTCCACTTT.

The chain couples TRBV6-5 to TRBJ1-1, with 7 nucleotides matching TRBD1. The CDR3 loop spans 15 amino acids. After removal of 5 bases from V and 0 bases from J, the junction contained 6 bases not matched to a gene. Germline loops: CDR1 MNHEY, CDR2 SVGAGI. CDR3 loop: CASSVSTGVNTEAFF. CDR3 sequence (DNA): TGTGCCAGCAGTGTTAGCACAGGGGTGAACACTGAAGCTTTCTTT.